The sequence of this TCR beta chain was determined in a study of T-cell memory formation after mild COVID-19 (dated by TCRdb to about 2021). For the wider study: TCR sequence clusters from the two donors were largely donor specific. Longitudinal TCRalpha and TCRbeta repertoire sequencing tracked T-cell clones expanding and contracting after mild COVID-19 in two donors. The cohort was made up of two young adult volunteers, one female and one male, who were previously healthy. Overall study outcomes, separate from this receptor: Contracting CD4+ clones were found mainly in CM and EM memory subsets, while CD8+ clones were enriched in EMRA. Whether the second-wave clones peaking on day 37 were SARS-CoV-2 specific was not confirmed. The study included only a couple of mild cases, and larger cohorts that include severe cases with pre-infection samples were judged to be necessary. The detection of some responding clones in pre-infection memory suggests that pre-existing cross-reactive memory T cells joined the SARS-CoV-2 response. Clones that contracted from day 15 to 85 showed balanced CD4/CD8 phenotypes, whereas a second wave of clones that expanded from day 15 to 37 leaned towards CD4+.

The V end loses 1 base and the J end loses 4 bases, and a stretch of 8 bases separates them. Via the germline V gene (reference sequence), CDR1 is DFQATT and CDR2 SNEGSKA. The CDR3 holds 12 amino acids from the cysteine to the phenylalanine. This entry keeps only the CDR3 DNA: 36 bases, framed from base 1. Ficoll-Paque density gradient centrifugation was the method used to isolate PBMCs. The run used an Illumina NovaSeq 6000. cDNA libraries for TCRalpha and TCRbeta were prepared by 5'RACE using constant-segment primers, with sample barcodes and unique molecular identifiers added. RNA was extracted from every sample with Trizol reagent. The libraries were amplified in two PCR steps, and the second step added a second sample barcode and Illumina TruSeq adapters. Libraries were sequenced on an Illumina NovaSeq with 2 x 150 bp paired-end reads. In the authors' own workflow: With migec v1.2.7, reads were demultiplexed and then collapsed into UMI-guided consensus sequences. Using mixcr v2.1.11, UMI consensuses were aligned to TRA and TRB V and J templates and then assembled into clonotypes. Expanded or contracted clonotypes were those called significant by both edgeR and NoisET, with noise models trained on biological replicates. For edgeR calls, the thresholds were a false discovery rate-adjusted p below 0.01 and a log2 fold-change of 1. As an exploratory analysis of dynamics, max-normalized trajectories of the 1000 most abundant clonotypes were examined with PCA combined with hierarchical clustering. Each responding clone was given a CD4 or CD8 phenotype based on the CD4+ and CD8+ repertoires, which had been sequenced separately. Starting from the raw public reads, TCRdb applied fastp trimming at Q25, assembled clones with MiXCR and retained in-frame beta chains. A single entry per CDR3 protein holds the most common genes and DNA from its merged rows. The V and J calls were not made by the authors but by TCRdb's processing. Within this sample are 190,000 or so distinct CDR3 sequences, with 20% to 25% of them counted one time only. Roughly 24% of the sample comes from the top ten.

This clonotype was recorded a few times. No cognate antigen has been identified for it. There are no base qualities to consult, and no much larger clone falls within one base. The TCR comes from an adult woman who had mild COVID-19 (a few samples of this study predate the infection). The sample titles of this study are shuffled in the database, so cell type and time point are left out; the donor was told from shared clones. The sequence links TRBV20-1 to TRBJ2-7; tentative D gene TRBD2, with 6 bases matching. Source material: PBMCs or a T cell subset sorted from them (not recorded which). The CDR3 corresponds to CSARVSGYEQYF. The sequenced DNA: TGCAGTGCTAGAGTTAGCGGATACGAGCAGTACTTC.